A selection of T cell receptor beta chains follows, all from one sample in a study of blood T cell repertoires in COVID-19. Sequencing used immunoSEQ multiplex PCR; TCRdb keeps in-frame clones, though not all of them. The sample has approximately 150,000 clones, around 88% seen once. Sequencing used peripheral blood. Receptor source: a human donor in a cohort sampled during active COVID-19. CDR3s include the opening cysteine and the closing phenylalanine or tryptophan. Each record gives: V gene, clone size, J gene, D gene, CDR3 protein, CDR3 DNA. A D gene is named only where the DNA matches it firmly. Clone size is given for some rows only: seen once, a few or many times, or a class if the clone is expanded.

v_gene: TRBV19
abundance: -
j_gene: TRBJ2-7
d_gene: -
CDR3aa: CASSPTHGPYSYEQYF
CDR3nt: TGTGCCAGTAGCCCAACGCATGGTCCCTACTCCTACGAGCAGTACTTC

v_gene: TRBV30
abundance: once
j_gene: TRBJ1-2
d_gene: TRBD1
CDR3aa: CAWSALGQISYGYTF
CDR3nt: TGTGCCTGGAGTGCCTTGGGACAGATAAGCTATGGCTACACCTTC

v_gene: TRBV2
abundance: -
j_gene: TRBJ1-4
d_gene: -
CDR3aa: CASSPTGFPEKLFF
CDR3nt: TGTGCCAGCAGCCCGACTGGTTTTCCTGAAAAACTGTTTTTT

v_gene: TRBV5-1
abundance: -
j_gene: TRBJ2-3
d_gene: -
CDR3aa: CASSFQIAKGTDTQYF
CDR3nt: TGCGCCAGCAGCTTCCAGATAGCGAAGGGCACAGATACGCAGTATTTT

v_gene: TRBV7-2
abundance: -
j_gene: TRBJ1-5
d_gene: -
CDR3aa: CASSFSGLNQPQHF
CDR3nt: TGTGCCAGCAGCTTTTCAGGGCTCAATCAGCCCCAGCATTTT

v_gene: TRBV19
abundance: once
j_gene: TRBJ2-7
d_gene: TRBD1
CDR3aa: CASSTQTGAKQYF
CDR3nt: TGTGCCAGTAGTACCCAGACAGGGGCCAAACAGTACTTC

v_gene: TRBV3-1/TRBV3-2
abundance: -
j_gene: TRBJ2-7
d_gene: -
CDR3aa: CASSQEARDQEQYF
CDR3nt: TGTGCCAGCAGCCAAGAGGCCCGGGATCAGGAGCAGTACTTC

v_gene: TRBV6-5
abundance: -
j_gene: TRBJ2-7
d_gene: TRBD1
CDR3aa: CASYWTGSSSYEQYF
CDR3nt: TGTGCCAGTTACTGGACAGGGTCTAGCTCCTACGAGCAGTACTTC

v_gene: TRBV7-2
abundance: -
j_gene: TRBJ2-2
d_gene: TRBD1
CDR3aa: CASSITGGMGTGELFF
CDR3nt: TGTGCCAGCAGCATTACAGGGGGCATGGGGACCGGGGAGCTGTTTTTT

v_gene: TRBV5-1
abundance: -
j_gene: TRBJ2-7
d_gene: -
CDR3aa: CASSTGPYEQYF
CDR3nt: TGCGCCAGCTCGACAGGCCCCTACGAGCAGTACTTC

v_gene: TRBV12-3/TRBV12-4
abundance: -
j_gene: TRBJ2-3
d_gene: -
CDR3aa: CASSNPGTQYF
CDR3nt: TGTGCCAGCAGTAACCCCGGTACGCAGTATTTT

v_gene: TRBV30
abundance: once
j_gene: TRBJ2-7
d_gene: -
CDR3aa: CAWHTGGPEQYF
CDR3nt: TGTGCCTGGCATACGGGGGGCCCCGAGCAGTACTTC

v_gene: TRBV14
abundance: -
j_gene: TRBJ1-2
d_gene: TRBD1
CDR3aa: CASSVRQGAPNGYTF
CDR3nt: TGTGCCAGCAGCGTTCGTCAGGGGGCTCCAAATGGCTACACCTTC

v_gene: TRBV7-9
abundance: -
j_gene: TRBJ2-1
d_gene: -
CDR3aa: CASSSDGDNEQFF
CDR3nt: TGTGCCAGCAGCTCGGACGGGGACAATGAGCAGTTCTTC

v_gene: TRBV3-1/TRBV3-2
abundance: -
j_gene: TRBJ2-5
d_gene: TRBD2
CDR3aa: CASSQGTSGGVQETQYF
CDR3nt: TGTGCCAGCAGCCAAGGGACTAGCGGGGGGGTCCAAGAGACCCAGTACTTC

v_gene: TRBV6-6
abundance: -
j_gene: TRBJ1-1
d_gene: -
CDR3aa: CASSSSLLGGEAFF
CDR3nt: TGTGCCAGCAGTTCGTCGCTCCTCGGTGGTGAAGCTTTCTTT

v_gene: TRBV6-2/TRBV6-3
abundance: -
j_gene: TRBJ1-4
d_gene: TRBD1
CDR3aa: CASSYDRARLFLYRDEKLFF
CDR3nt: TGTGCCAGCAGTTACGACAGGGCGCGATTATTCTTATACAGGGATGAAAAACTGTTTTTT